These T cell receptor beta chains were read from a single sample in a study of beta chain features in type 1 diabetes. Measured with immunoSEQ multiplex PCR; TCRdb has only the in-frame clones, and not every one. The sample lists a few hundred thousand clones, 25% to 30% occurring once. Sequencing was performed on central memory CD4+ T cells from blood. These receptors were obtained from a man younger than 40 in good health. Each CDR3 is given with its conserved first and last residue. Each record gives: V gene, J gene, D gene, clone size, CDR3 DNA, CDR3 protein. A D gene is named only where the DNA matches it firmly. Rows give clone size only sometimes, using once, few, many, or a class for an expanded clone.

>TRBV18|TRBJ2-7|TRBD2|-
TGTGCCAGCTCAACCAGGGAGGGCTACGAGCAGTACTTC
CASSTREGYEQYF
>TRBV4-1|TRBJ2-7|-|-
TGCGCCAGCAGCTTAGGACCGGACCCCAGTCGATCCTACGAGCAGTACTTC
CASSLGPDPSRSYEQYF
>TRBV19|TRBJ1-5|-|-
TGTGCCAGTACTCCCGACAGAAATAGCAATCAGCCCCAGCATTTT
CASTPDRNSNQPQHF
>TRBV30|TRBJ2-2|TRBD2|-
TGTGCCTGGAGTGTGGGGAGGGTAGCGGGAGCCACCGGGGAGCTGTTTTTT
CAWSVGRVAGATGELFF
>TRBV10-3|TRBJ1-2|-|-
TGTGCCATCAGTGAGGGCACCATCTACACCTTC
CAISEGTIYTF
>TRBV29-1|TRBJ2-3|-|-
TGCAGCGTACAGGAGAGCACAGATACGCAGTATTTT
CSVQESTDTQYF
>TRBV9|TRBJ2-3|-|-
TGTGCCAGCAGCGTAGGCCCTGCATCTAGCACAGATACGCAGTATTTT
CASSVGPASSTDTQYF
>TRBV30|TRBJ2-7|-|once
TGTGCCTGGGCCGTCGGAACTTACGAGCAGTACTTC
CAWAVGTYEQYF
>TRBV29-1|TRBJ2-7|TRBD1|once
TGCAGCGTGAAGGGGACAGGATACGAGCAGTACTTC
CSVKGTGYEQYF
>TRBV29-1|TRBJ2-1|-|-
TGCAGCGTTGCCCCCCAGGGCGACAATGAGCAGTTCTTC
CSVAPQGDNEQFF
>TRBV30|TRBJ1-1|-|many
TGTGCCTGGAATAAGGACAGTAGGAACACTGAAGCTTTCTTT
CAWNKDSRNTEAFF
>TRBV20-1|TRBJ2-1|-|-
TGCAGTGCTTTGAAGTACAATGAGCAGTTCTTC
CSALKYNEQFF
>TRBV7-2|TRBJ1-2|TRBD1|-
TGTGCCAGCAGCTTTCCGGGACAGGGTGGCTACACCTTC
CASSFPGQGGYTF
>TRBV6-5|TRBJ2-4|TRBD1|few
TGTGCCAGCAGTTGGACAGGGGACGGCAAAAACATTCAGTACTTC
CASSWTGDGKNIQYF
>TRBV30|TRBJ2-5|-|-
TGTGCCTGGAGTACGGGCGGGGAGACCCAGTACTTC
CAWSTGGETQYF
>TRBV15|TRBJ2-5|-|-
TGTGCCACCAGCAGAGATTTGGTAGGGGGAGTCGAGGAGACCCAGTACTTC
CATSRDLVGGVEETQYF
>TRBV7-2|TRBJ2-3|-|few
TGTGCCAGCAGCCCCCAGTCGGGGGTCGTCGGCACAGATACGCAGTATTTT
CASSPQSGVVGTDTQYF
>TRBV29-1|TRBJ2-7|-|few
TGCAGCGTTGTAGGGTCCTACGAGCAGTACTTC
CSVVGSYEQYF
>TRBV30|TRBJ1-2|-|-
TGTGCCTGCCTGCCTAGGGGTACTAACTATGGCTACACCTTC
CACLPRGTNYGYTF
>TRBV6-1|TRBJ2-4|-|-
TGTGCCAGCAGTCCGACAGGACTAGCCAAAAACATTCAGTACTTC
CASSPTGLAKNIQYF
>TRBV5-1|TRBJ1-2|TRBD1|-
TGCGCCAGCAGCTGGGACAGAAACTATGGCTACACCTTC
CASSWDRNYGYTF
>TRBV6-6|TRBJ2-7|-|-
TGTGCCAGCAGTCAGAACGTTAGTCCAACCTCCTACGAGCAGTACTTC
CASSQNVSPTSYEQYF
>TRBV6-6|TRBJ2-3|-|-
TGTGCCAGCAGTTATGGGGATACGCAGTATTTT
CASSYGDTQYF
>TRBV10-3|TRBJ2-5|-|-
TGTGCCATCAGTGAACGAGGAGAAGAGACCCAGTACTTC
CAISERGEETQYF
>TRBV6-5|TRBJ2-1|-|few
TGTGCCAGCAGCCCTGGTAATGAGCAGTTCTTC
CASSPGNEQFF
>TRBV6-1|TRBJ2-1|-|few
TGTGCCAGCAGCCCCGACTCCTTCTACAATGAGCAGTTCTTC
CASSPDSFYNEQFF
>TRBV7-2|TRBJ2-1|TRBD2|-
TGTGCCAGCAGCTTAGCAGCTAGCGGGGGGTACAATGAGCAGTTCTTC
CASSLAASGGYNEQFF
>TRBV5-4|TRBJ2-1|TRBD2|few
TGTGCCAGCAGCTACACTAGCGGGGGAGGGAATGAGCAGTTCTTC
CASSYTSGGGNEQFF
>TRBV29-1|TRBJ1-2|-|few
TGCAGCGTTGGCGTCAGGGGCCCTCATGGCTACACCTTC
CSVGVRGPHGYTF
>TRBV18|TRBJ1-2|TRBD1|few
TGTGCCAGCTCACCAACGGGACAGGGGTCTACCTACACCTTC
CASSPTGQGSTYTF
>TRBV13|TRBJ2-7|TRBD1|-
TGTGCCAGCAGCTCTACAGGGGGCAGGGGGTCCTACGAGCAGTACTTC
CASSSTGGRGSYEQYF
>TRBV29-1|TRBJ1-5|-|few
TGCAGCGTTCCGAGTACAACGAGGCAGCCCCAGCATTTT
CSVPSTTRQPQHF
>TRBV5-1|TRBJ2-1|-|-
TGCGCCAGCAGCTCATCAGGGACTTGGTTTGAGCAGTTCTTC
CASSSSGTWFEQFF
>TRBV11-2|TRBJ2-2|-|-
TGTGCCAGCAGCTCCGGGTCGAAGAACACCGGGGAGCTGTTTTTT
CASSSGSKNTGELFF
>TRBV9|TRBJ2-7|TRBD2|-
TGTGCCAGCAGCGTAGGGCCTAGCGGGAGTGTCTACGAGCAGTACTTC
CASSVGPSGSVYEQYF
>TRBV12-5|TRBJ2-5|TRBD2|once
TGTGCTAGTGGTTTGGTACTAAAGGGAGGGAAAGAGACCCAGTACTTC
CASGLVLKGGKETQYF
>TRBV10-3|TRBJ2-1|-|-
TGTGCCATCAGTGAGTCGATAGGGGCAGGGTCCTACAATGAGCAGTTCTTC
CAISESIGAGSYNEQFF
>TRBV25-1|TRBJ1-2|-|few
TGTGCCAGCAGTGACCTTATTGTAGGGGTATATGGCTACACCTTC
CASSDLIVGVYGYTF
>TRBV7-9|TRBJ2-1|TRBD2|-
TGTGCCAGCAGCTTAGGGAGCGGCGGGAGCCCCGTCTACAATGAGCAGTTCTTC
CASSLGSGGSPVYNEQFF
>TRBV9|TRBJ2-7|TRBD1|-
TGTGCCAGCAGTCGAACAGGACAGGGTACCCAGCAGTACTTC
CASSRTGQGTQQYF
>TRBV6-6|TRBJ2-1|TRBD2|-
TGTGCCAGCAGTCCCGGACTAGTCCATGAGCAGTTCTTC
CASSPGLVHEQFF
>TRBV7-9|TRBJ1-6|TRBD1|few
TGTGCCAGCAGCTTGTGGGCGGGACAGCCGAATTCACCCCTCCACTTT
CASSLWAGQPNSPLHF
>TRBV4-3|TRBJ2-7|TRBD1|few
TGCGCCAGCAGCTTTAACAGGGGAGTTGGCGAGCAGTACTTC
CASSFNRGVGEQYF
>TRBV12-5|TRBJ1-3|-|few
TGTGCTAGTGGTTTGTTGAGCTCTGGAAACACCATATATTTT
CASGLLSSGNTIYF
>TRBV7-9|TRBJ2-5|-|few
TGTGCCAGCAGCCATGGAGGGACAGCTATTGAGACCCAGTACTTC
CASSHGGTAIETQYF